This TCR beta chain was sequenced in a study of T cells in Graves' hyperthyroidism and ophthalmopathy. Amplification targeted TCR beta CDR3 regions from RNA transcripts. First-round RT-PCR with HTBI primers amplified the TCR CDR3 region. TCRdb called the multiplex PCR reads again in MiXCR, with one record for every CDR3 protein. The data show 340,000 or so distinct CDR3 sequences, under 25% seen once. V shed 0 bases and J shed 0 bases, with 9 bases lying between them. The CDR3 runs 15 residues. Germline V lookup: CDR1 MGHRA, CDR2 YSYEKL. Many counts were recorded for this clonotype. The chain couples TRBV4-1 to TRBJ2-7; D is possibly TRBD1 or TRBD2 (5 bases each). The TCR originated in a woman in her fifties or sixties with Graves' hyperthyroidism. Sequencing was done on a sample of blood. In nucleotides, the CDR3 is TGCGCCAGCAGCCAAGATCTGGGGGACTCCTACGAGCAGTACTTC. Protein sequence: CASSQDLGDSYEQYF.